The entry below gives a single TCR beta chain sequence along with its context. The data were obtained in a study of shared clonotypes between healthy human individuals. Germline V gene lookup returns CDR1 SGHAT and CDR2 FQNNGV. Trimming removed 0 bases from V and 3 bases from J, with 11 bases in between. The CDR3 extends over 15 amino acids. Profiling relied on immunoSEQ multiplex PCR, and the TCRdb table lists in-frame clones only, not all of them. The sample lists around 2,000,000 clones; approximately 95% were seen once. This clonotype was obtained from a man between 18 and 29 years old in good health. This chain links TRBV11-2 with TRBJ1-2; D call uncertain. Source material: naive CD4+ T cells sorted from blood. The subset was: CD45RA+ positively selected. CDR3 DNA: TGTGCCAGCAGCTTAGATCGAAAGGGTGACTATGGCTACACCTTC. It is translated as CASSLDRKGDYGYTF.